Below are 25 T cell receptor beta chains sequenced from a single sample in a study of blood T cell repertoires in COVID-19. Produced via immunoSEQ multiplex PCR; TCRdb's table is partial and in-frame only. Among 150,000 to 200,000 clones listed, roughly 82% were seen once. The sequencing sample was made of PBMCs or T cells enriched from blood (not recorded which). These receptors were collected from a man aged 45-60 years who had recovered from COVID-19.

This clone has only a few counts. The CDR3 bases are TGTGCCAGCAGTTCCACCCTTGGGAGCCTCTATGGCTACACCTTC. It translates to CASSSTLGSLYGYTF. The rearrangement links TRBV6-5 to TRBJ1-2; no clear D gene. The germline V gene has CDR1 MNHEY and CDR2 SVGAGI. Trimming left V 4 bases short and J 4 bases short, with 16 bases between. The CDR3 has 15 amino acids.

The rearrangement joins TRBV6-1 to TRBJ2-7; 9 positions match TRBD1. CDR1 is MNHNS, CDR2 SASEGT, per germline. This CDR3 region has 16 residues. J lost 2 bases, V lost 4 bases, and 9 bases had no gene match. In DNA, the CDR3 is TGTGCCAGCAGTGTGAAAGCCGGGACAGGGCCCTACGAGCAGTACTTC. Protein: CASSVKAGTGPYEQYF.

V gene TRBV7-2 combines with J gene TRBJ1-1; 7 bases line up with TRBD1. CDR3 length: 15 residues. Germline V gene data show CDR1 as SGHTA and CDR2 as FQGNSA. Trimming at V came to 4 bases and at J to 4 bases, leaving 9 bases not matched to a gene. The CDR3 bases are TGTGCCAGCAGCTCCCAGGGGGGTTTAGGCACTGAAGCTTTCTTT. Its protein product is CASSSQGGLGTEAFF.

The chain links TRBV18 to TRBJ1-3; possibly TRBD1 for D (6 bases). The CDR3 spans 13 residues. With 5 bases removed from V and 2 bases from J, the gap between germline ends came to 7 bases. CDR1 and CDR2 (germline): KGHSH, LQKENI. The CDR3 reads CASSGGAGNTIYF. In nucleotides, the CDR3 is TGTGCCAGCTCAGGGGGCGCTGGAAACACCATATATTTT.

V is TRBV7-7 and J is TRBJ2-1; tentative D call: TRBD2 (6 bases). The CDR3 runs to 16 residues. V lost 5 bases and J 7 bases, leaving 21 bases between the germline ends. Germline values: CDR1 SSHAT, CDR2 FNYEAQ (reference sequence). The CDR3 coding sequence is TGTGCCAGCAGCGCCGGGGGTCGTCGGATTGGTAATGAGCAGTTCTTC. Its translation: CASSAGGRRIGNEQFF.

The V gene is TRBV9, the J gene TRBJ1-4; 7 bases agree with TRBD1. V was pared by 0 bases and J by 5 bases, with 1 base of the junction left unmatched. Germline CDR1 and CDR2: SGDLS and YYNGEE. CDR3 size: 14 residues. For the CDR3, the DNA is TGTGCCAGCAGCGTAGGCAGGGGGAATGAAAAACTGTTTTTT. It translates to CASSVGRGNEKLFF.

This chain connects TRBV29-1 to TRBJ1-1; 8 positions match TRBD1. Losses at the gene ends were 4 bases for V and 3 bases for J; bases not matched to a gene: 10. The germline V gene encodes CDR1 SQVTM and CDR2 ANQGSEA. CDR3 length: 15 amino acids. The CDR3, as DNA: TGCAGCGTTGCCCCACCCGACAGGGGATACACTGAAGCTTTCTTT. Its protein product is CSVAPPDRGYTEAFF.

The CDR3 protein is CASGWTSFYGYTF. The CDR3 DNA reads as TGTGCCAGCGGATGGACATCCTTTTATGGCTACACCTTC. V and J are TRBV7-2 and TRBJ1-2; possible D gene TRBD1, 5 bases. Germline-derived CDR1 and CDR2 are SGHTA and FQGNSA. CDR3 length: 13 residues. The V end was cut by 8 bases, the J end by 5 bases, with 15 bases between. Supplemented by reference TRBV7-2 and TRBJ1-2, the full variable domain reads GAGVSQSPSNKVTEKGKDVELRCDPISGHTALYWYRQSLGQGLEFLIYFQGNSAPDKSGLPSDRFSAERTGGSVSTLTIQRTQQEDSAVYLCASGWTSFYGYTFGSGTRLTVV.

CDR3 protein: CASSRADSSPLHF. The CDR3 nucleotides are TGTGCCAGCTCACGTGCTGACAGTTCACCCCTCCACTTT. The rearrangement links TRBV18 to TRBJ1-6; tentatively, D is TRBD1 (5 bases). Germline CDR1 and CDR2: KGHSH and LQKENI. Deletions cut 4 bases from V and 9 bases from J, with 10 bases between. This CDR3 region has 13 residues.

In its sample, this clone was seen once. CDR3 in amino acids: CASSSSGHSIEQYF. The CDR3 bases are TGTGCCAGCAGCTCCTCGGGACACTCGATCGAGCAGTACTTC. The chain is built from TRBV7-3 and TRBJ2-7; the D gene is possibly TRBD1 (6 bases). The CDR3 extends over 14 amino acids. Looked up from germline, CDR1 is SGHTA and CDR2 is FQGTGA. V was shortened by 4 bases and J by 6 bases, with 16 bases between the two germline ends.

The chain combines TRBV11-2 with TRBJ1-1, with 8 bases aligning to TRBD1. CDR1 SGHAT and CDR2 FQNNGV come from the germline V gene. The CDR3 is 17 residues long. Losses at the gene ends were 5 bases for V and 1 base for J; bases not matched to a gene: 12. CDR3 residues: CASSHSRAGGTNTEAFF. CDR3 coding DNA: TGTGCCAGCAGCCACAGCCGGGCAGGGGGCACGAACACTGAAGCTTTCTTT. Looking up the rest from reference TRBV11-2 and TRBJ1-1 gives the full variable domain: EAGVAQSPRYKIIEKRQSVAFWCNPISGHATLYWYQQILGQGPKLLIQFQNNGVVDDSQLPKDRFSAERLKGVDSTLKIQPAKLEDSAVYLCASSHSRAGGTNTEAFFGQGTRLTVV.

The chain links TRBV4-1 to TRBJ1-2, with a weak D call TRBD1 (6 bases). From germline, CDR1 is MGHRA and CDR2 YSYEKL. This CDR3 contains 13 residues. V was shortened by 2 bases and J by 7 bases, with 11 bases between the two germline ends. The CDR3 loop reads CASSQTGLSGYTF. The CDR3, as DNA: TGCGCCAGCAGCCAAACAGGGTTGAGTGGCTACACCTTC.

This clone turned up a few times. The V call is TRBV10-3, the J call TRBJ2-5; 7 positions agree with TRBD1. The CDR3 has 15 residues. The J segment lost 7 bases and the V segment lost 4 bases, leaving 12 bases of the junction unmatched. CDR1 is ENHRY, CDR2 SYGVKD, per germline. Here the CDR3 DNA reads TGTGCCATCAGTGCGGGGCGTGGGGACAGTGGGACCCAGTACTTC. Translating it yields CAISAGRGDSGTQYF.

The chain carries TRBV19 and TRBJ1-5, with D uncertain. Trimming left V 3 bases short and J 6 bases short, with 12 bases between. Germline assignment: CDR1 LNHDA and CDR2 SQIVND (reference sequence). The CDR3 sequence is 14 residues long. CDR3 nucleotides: TGTGCCAGTAGTATTCCGGGGTCCAGTCAGCCCCAGCATTTT. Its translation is CASSIPGSSQPQHF.

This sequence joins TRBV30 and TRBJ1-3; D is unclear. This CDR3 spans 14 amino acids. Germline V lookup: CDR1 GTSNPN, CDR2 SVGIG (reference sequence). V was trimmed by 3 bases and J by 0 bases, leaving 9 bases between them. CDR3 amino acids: CAWSGVVSGNTIYF. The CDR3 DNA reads TGTGCCTGGAGCGGAGTGGTCTCTGGAAACACCATATATTTT.

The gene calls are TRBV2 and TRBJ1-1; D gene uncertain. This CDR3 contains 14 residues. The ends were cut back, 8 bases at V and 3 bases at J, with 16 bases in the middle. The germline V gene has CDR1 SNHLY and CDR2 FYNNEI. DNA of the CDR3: TGTGCCAGCTTAGCAGAGCCCCTAGACACTGAAGCTTTCTTT. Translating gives CASLAEPLDTEAFF.

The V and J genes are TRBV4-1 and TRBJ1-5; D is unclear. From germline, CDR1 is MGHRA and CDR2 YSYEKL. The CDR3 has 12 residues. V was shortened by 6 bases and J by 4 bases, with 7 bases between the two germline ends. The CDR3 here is CASRAENQPQHF. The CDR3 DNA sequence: TGCGCCAGCAGGGCGGAAAATCAGCCCCAGCATTTT.

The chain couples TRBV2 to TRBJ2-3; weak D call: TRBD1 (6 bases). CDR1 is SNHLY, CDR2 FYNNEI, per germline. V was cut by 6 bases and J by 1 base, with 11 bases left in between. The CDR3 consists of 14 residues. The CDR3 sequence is CASRQGVGTDTQYF. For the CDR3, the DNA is TGTGCCAGCAGACAGGGCGTTGGCACAGATACGCAGTATTTT.

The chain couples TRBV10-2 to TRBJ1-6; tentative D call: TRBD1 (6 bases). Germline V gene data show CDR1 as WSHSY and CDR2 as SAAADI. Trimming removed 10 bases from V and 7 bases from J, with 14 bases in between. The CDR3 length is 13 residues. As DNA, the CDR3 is TGCGCCACCCACAGGGATCACAATTCACCCCTCCACTTT. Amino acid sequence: CATHRDHNSPLHF.

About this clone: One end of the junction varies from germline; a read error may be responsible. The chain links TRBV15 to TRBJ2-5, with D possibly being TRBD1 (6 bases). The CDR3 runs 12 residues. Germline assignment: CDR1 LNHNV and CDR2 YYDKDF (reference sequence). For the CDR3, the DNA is TGTGCCACCAGCAGAGGAGAGAGGGACATTCACTTC. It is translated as CATSRGERDIHF.

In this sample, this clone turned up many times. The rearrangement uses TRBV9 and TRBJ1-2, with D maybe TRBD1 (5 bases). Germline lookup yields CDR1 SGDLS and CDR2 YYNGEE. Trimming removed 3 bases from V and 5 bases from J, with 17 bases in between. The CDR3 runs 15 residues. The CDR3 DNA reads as TGTGCCAGCAGCGCGGGAGGTGGAGGGGTTTATGGCTACACCTTC. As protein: CASSAGGGGVYGYTF.

The CDR3 coding sequence is TGTGCCAGCAGCCGAAGGGGGGGCAGGGGAGGTTTGAGGGATTCACCCCTCCACTTT. Translation: CASSRRGGRGGLRDSPLHF. The chain links TRBV3-1 (or the pseudogene TRBV3-2) to TRBJ1-6, with D possibly TRBD1 on 6 matching bases. The germline V gene has CDR1 LGHDT and CDR2 YNNKEL (reference sequence). This CDR3 is 19 amino acids long. Deletions cut 4 bases from V and 8 bases from J, with 27 bases between.

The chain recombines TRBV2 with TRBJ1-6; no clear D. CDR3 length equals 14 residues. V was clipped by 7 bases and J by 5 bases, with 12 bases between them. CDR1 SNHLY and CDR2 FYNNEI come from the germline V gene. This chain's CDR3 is CASKYRRNNSPLHF. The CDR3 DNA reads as TGTGCCAGCAAGTACCGCAGGAATAATTCACCCCTCCACTTT.

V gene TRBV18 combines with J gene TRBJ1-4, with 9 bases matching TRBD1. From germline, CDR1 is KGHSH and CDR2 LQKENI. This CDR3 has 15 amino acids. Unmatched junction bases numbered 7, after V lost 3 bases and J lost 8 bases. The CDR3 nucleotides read TGTGCCAGCTCACCCTCACAGGGGGCGCAGGAAAAACTGTTTTTT. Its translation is CASSPSQGAQEKLFF. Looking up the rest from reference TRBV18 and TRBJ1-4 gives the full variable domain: NAGVMQNPRHLVRRRGQEARLRCSPMKGHSHVYWYRQLPEEGLKFMVYLQKENIIDESGMPKERFSAEFPKEGPSILRIQQVVRGDSAAYFCASSPSQGAQEKLFFGSGTQLSVL.

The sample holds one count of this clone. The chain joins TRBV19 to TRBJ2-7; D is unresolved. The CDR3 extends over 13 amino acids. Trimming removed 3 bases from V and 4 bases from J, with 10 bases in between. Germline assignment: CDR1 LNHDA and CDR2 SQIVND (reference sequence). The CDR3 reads CASSILGRYEQYF. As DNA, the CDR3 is TGTGCCAGTAGTATTTTGGGCCGATACGAGCAGTACTTC.